A selection of T cell receptor beta chains follows, all from one sample in a study of shared clonotypes between healthy human individuals. Libraries were prepared by immunoSEQ multiplex PCR; TCRdb keeps only in-frame clonotypes and omits some of them. The sample lists millions of clones; 90% to 95% were seen once. Sequenced sample: naive CD4+ T cells sorted from blood. These receptor sequences come from a man aged 18-30 years in good health. The CDR3 runs from the conserved cysteine through the conserved F or W. The order of the fields is V gene, CDR3 length, J gene, clone size, D gene, CDR3 protein, CDR3 DNA. D genes are given only for firm matches. Size is omitted from some rows. Given values are once, few, many or a class for expanded clones.

>TRBV7-9|15|TRBJ2-4|.|.
CASSTPAPSGDIQYF
TGTGCCAGCAGCACCCCCGCCCCATCTGGAGACATTCAGTACTTC
>TRBV10-3|13|TRBJ1-2|.|.
CASTLSRDYGYTF
TGTGCCAGCACACTGTCACGGGACTATGGCTACACCTTC
>TRBV5-4|15|TRBJ2-7|.|TRBD1
CASSRTGGTPYEQYF
TGTGCCAGCAGCAGGACAGGGGGGACCCCCTACGAGCAGTACTTC
>TRBV11-2|12|TRBJ2-1|.|.
CASSLGRDVQFF
TGTGCCAGCAGCTTAGGCCGGGATGTGCAGTTCTTC
>TRBV27|15|TRBJ2-7|.|TRBD2
CASSRLAGGTYEQYF
TGTGCCAGCAGTCGACTAGCGGGGGGAACCTACGAGCAGTACTTC
>TRBV18|14|TRBJ2-7|.|.
CASSAGIQGYEQYF
TGTGCCAGCTCAGCCGGGATCCAGGGCTACGAGCAGTACTTC
>TRBV6-1|13|TRBJ1-1|once|.
CASSPRENTEAFF
TGTGCCAGCAGCCCACGGGAGAACACTGAAGCTTTCTTT
>TRBV7-3|13|TRBJ1-1|.|.
CASSSDRNTEAFF
TGTGCCAGCAGCTCAGACAGGAACACTGAAGCTTTCTTT
>TRBV4-3|17|TRBJ2-4|.|.
CASSQDLAVGLQNIQYF
TGCGCCAGCAGCCAAGATTTGGCTGTAGGCTTGCAAAACATTCAGTACTTC
>TRBV7-8|15|TRBJ2-2|.|.
CASSLVLRNTGELFF
TGTGCCAGCAGCTTAGTCTTAAGGAACACCGGGGAGCTGTTTTTT
>TRBV2|15|TRBJ2-3|.|.
CASSGQQGGTDTQYF
TGTGCCAGCAGTGGGCAGCAGGGAGGCACAGATACGCAGTATTTT
>TRBV27|18|TRBJ2-7|.|TRBD1
CASSLQPVTSTGGYEQYF
TGTGCCAGCAGCCTCCAACCCGTGACCTCCACAGGGGGTTACGAGCAGTACTTC
>TRBV7-9|15|TRBJ1-4|.|TRBD1
CASSQGQKFNEKLFF
TGTGCCAGCAGCCAGGGACAGAAGTTTAATGAAAAACTGTTTTTT
>TRBV18|14|TRBJ2-7|.|TRBD1
CASSPPAGGYEQYF
TGTGCCAGCTCACCACCGGCAGGGGGCTACGAGCAGTACTTC
>TRBV11-2|14|TRBJ2-1|.|.
CASSFGGSYNEQFF
TGTGCCAGCAGCTTCGGGGGAAGCTACAATGAGCAGTTCTTC
>TRBV7-9|13|TRBJ1-4|.|.
CASNDRNNEKLFF
TGTGCCAGTAACGACAGGAATAATGAAAAACTGTTTTTT
>TRBV6-1|14|TRBJ1-5|.|TRBD1
CASSGGQSHQPQHF
TGTGCCAGCAGCGGGGGACAGTCCCATCAGCCCCAGCATTTT
>TRBV10-3|11|TRBJ1-2|.|.
CAISVGDGYTF
TGTGCCATCAGTGTTGGGGATGGCTACACCTTC
>TRBV18|13|TRBJ2-1|once|.
CASSPPGLGARFF
TGTGCCAGCTCACCACCGGGCTTGGGGGCCCGGTTCTTC
>TRBV4-2|17|TRBJ2-2|.|.
CASSQGIRETDTGELFF
TGTGCCAGCAGCCAAGGTATACGGGAGACCGACACCGGGGAGCTGTTTTTT
>TRBV9|16|TRBJ1-1|once|.
CASRKVVPEKDTEAFF
TGTGCCAGCAGGAAAGTGGTCCCAGAGAAAGACACTGAAGCTTTCTTT
>TRBV7-2|12|TRBJ1-1|.|.
CASSSRDDRTFF
TGTGCCAGCAGTTCCCGAGACGACCGGACTTTCTTT
>TRBV20-1|11|TRBJ2-7|once|.
CSARDGLRDGF
TGCAGTGCTAGAGATGGTCTTCGTGATGGCTTC
>TRBV5-1|15|TRBJ2-7|.|.
CASSWGRGDTYEQYF
TGCGCCAGCAGCTGGGGCCGGGGTGATACCTACGAGCAGTACTTC
>TRBV5-4|14|TRBJ1-6|.|.
CASSSPGFNSPLHF
TGTGCCAGCAGCTCTCCGGGGTTCAATTCACCCCTCCACTTT
>TRBV25-1|13|TRBJ1-1|.|.
CASSVTIGTEAFF
TGTGCCAGCAGTGTCACCATAGGGACTGAAGCTTTCTTT
>TRBV7-8|17|TRBJ1-4|.|.
CASSRNGGGFSNEKLFF
TGTGCCAGCAGCCGCAACGGGGGGGGTTTTTCTAATGAAAAACTGTTTTTT
>TRBV28|15|TRBJ1-3|.|.
CASISGSRSGNTIYF
TGTGCCAGCATATCAGGGAGTAGATCGGGAAACACCATATATTTT
>TRBV7-9|13|TRBJ2-5|few|.
CASSLGQQETQYF
TGTGCCAGCAGCTTAGGACAGCAAGAGACCCAGTACTTC
>TRBV7-2|14|TRBJ1-5|.|.
CASSLAVLGQPQHF
TGTGCCAGCAGCTTAGCGGTATTGGGGCAGCCCCAGCATTTT
>TRBV29-1|13|TRBJ1-4|.|TRBD1
CSVAPGQGEKLFF
TGCAGCGTTGCCCCGGGACAGGGGGAAAAACTGTTTTTT
>TRBV7-9|15|TRBJ2-5|once|.
CASSYSWAGEETQYF
TGTGCCAGCAGCTATTCTTGGGCTGGAGAGGAGACCCAGTACTTC
>TRBV7-6|15|TRBJ2-5|.|.
CASSPTGLSQETQYF
TGTGCCAGCAGTCCCACCGGACTGTCACAAGAGACCCAGTACTTC
>TRBV5-1|14|TRBJ2-7|.|.
CASSPGAGSYEQYF
TGCGCCAGCAGCCCGGGGGCGGGGTCGTACGAGCAGTACTTC
>TRBV5-1|17|TRBJ2-7|.|TRBD2
CASSYGLAGGLWHEQYF
TGCGCCAGCAGCTACGGACTAGCGGGGGGGCTGTGGCACGAGCAGTACTTC
>TRBV2|14|TRBJ1-5|.|TRBD1
CASGGDRDLQPQHF
TGTGCCAGCGGAGGAGACAGGGACCTTCAGCCCCAGCATTTT
>TRBV27|15|TRBJ2-1|.|.
CASSSPLGRYNEQFF
TGTGCCAGCAGTTCACCCCTGGGACGTTACAATGAGCAGTTCTTC
>TRBV7-6|14|TRBJ1-6|.|.
CASSLAPNFTPLHF
TGTGCCAGCAGCTTAGCCCCCAATTTTACACCCCTCCACTTT
>TRBV6-5|12|TRBJ2-3|once|.
CASSRGTDTQYF
TGTGCCAGCAGCCGCGGGACAGATACGCAGTATTTT
>TRBV18|15|TRBJ2-2|.|TRBD1
CASSPGTGGTGELFF
TGTGCCAGCTCACCCGGGACAGGGGGAACCGGGGAGCTGTTTTTT
>TRBV10-3|15|TRBJ2-1|.|.
CAISAADGGYNEQFF
TGTGCCATCAGTGCGGCGGATGGAGGCTACAATGAGCAGTTCTTC
>TRBV19|14|TRBJ2-2|once|.
CASIRGVGTGELFF
TGTGCCAGTATCAGGGGTGTGGGCACCGGGGAGCTGTTTTTT
>TRBV5-4|15|TRBJ1-1|.|.
CASSFRGKTDTEAFF
TGTGCCAGCAGCTTTAGGGGGAAGACGGACACTGAAGCTTTCTTT
>TRBV25-1|11|TRBJ2-7|.|.
CASSVDYEQYF
TGTGCCAGCAGTGTAGACTACGAGCAGTACTTC
>TRBV27|13|TRBJ2-2|.|.
CASSPSNTGELFF
TGTGCCAGCAGTCCCTCGAACACCGGGGAGCTGTTTTTT
>TRBV30|14|TRBJ1-5|.|.
CAWRGGLQYQPQHF
TGTGCCTGGAGGGGGGGCCTACAGTATCAGCCCCAGCATTTT
>TRBV18|15|TRBJ1-6|few|.
CASSPGATYNSPLHF
TGTGCCAGCTCACCGGGAGCGACTTATAATTCACCCCTCCACTTT
>TRBV13|19|TRBJ2-2|.|TRBD1
CASSLEPWTGQAVAGELFF
TGTGCCAGCAGCTTAGAACCCTGGACGGGACAGGCTGTCGCCGGGGAGCTGTTTTTT
>TRBV2|15|TRBJ1-1|.|.
CASSGSGHSNTEAFF
TGTGCCAGCAGCGGGTCGGGACACTCGAACACTGAAGCTTTCTTT
>TRBV5-1|15|TRBJ1-2|.|.
CASSFQYEGVYGYTF
TGCGCCAGCAGCTTCCAATATGAGGGGGTTTATGGCTACACCTTC
>TRBV5-1|14|TRBJ2-1|.|.
CASSESGSYNEQFF
TGCGCCAGCAGCGAAAGCGGTAGCTACAATGAGCAGTTCTTC
>TRBV2|16|TRBJ1-6|.|TRBD1
CASRTGGPGPESPLHF
TGTGCCAGCCGGACAGGGGGCCCTGGGCCTGAGTCACCCCTCCACTTT
>TRBV7-2|15|TRBJ2-5|.|TRBD1
CASRERPDRGETQYF
TGTGCCAGCAGAGAGAGACCGGACAGGGGAGAGACCCAGTACTTC